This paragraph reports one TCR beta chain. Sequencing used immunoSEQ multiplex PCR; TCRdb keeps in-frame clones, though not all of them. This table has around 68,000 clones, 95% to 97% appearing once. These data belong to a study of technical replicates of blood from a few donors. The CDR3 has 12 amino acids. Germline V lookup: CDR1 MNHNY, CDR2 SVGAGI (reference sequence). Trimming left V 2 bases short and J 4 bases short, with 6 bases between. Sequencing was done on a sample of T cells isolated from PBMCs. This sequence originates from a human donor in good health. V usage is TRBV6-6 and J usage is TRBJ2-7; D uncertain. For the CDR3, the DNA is TGTGCCAGCAGTTACGCGGCGTACGAGCAGTACTTC. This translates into CASSYAAYEQYF.